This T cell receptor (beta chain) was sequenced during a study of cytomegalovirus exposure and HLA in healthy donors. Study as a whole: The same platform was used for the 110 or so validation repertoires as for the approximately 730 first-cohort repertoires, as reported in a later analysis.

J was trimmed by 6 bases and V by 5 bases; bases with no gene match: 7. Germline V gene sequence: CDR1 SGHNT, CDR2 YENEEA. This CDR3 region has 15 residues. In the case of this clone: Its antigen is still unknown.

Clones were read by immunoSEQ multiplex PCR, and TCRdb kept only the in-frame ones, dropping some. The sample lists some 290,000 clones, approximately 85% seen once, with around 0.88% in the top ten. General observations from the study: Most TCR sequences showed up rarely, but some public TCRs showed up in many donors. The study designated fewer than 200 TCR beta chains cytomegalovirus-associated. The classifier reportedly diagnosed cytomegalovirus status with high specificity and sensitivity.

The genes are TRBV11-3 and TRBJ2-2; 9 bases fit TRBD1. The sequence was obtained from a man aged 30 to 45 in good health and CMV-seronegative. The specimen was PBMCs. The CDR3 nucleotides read TGTGCCAGCAGCCCCGGGGACAGGGTTTCCGGGGAGCTGTTTTTT. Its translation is CASSPGDRVSGELFF.